One and the same sample provided the 5 T cell receptor beta chains below, sequenced in a study of technical replicates of blood from a handful of donors. This table comes from immunoSEQ multiplex PCR, and its TCRdb copy is limited to in-frame clones, with some not included. The data show tens of thousands of clones, 90% seen once. The specimen was PBMCs. These receptors originate from a human donor in good health. Some clones in this sample may be carry-over from other donors' samples.

The chain is built from TRBV6-6 and TRBJ1-1; TRBD1 aligns across 8 bases. The CDR3 runs 13 residues. Germline V lookup: CDR1 MNHNY, CDR2 SVGAGI (reference sequence). J gave up 4 bases and V 7 bases, and 5 bases lay outside the gene matches. In nucleotides, the CDR3 is TGTGCCAGCATCAGGGGGCTGGGCACTGAAGCTTTCTTT. Translated: CASIRGLGTEAFF.

V usage is TRBV29-1 and J usage is TRBJ1-1, with unresolved D. V was cut by 7 bases and J by 2 bases, with 11 bases left in between. The CDR3 spans 12 residues. Germline assignment: CDR1 SQVTM and CDR2 ANQGSEA. CDR3: CSADKLNTEAFF. The CDR3 coding sequence is TGCAGCGCCGACAAACTCAACACTGAAGCTTTCTTT.

The chain recombines TRBV5-1 with TRBJ2-5, with a weak D call TRBD1 (5 bases). The V and J ends lost 1 base and 1 base respectively, with 8 bases between them. Germline V CDR1 and CDR2: SGHRS, YFSETQ. This CDR3 comprises 14 residues. The CDR3 region is CASSLYQGQETQYF. CDR3 DNA sequence: TGCGCCAGCAGCTTGTACCAGGGCCAAGAGACCCAGTACTTC.

The chain has TRBV7-9 and TRBJ2-1; no firm D call. Germline CDR1 is SEHNR and CDR2 is FQNEAQ (reference sequence). The CDR3 runs to 14 residues. Between the trimmed V and J ends, which lost 0 bases and 3 bases, there was a span of 6 bases. In nucleotides, the CDR3 is TGTGCCAGCAGCTTAGCGCTAGGCTACAATGAGCAGTTCTTC. Translating it yields CASSLALGYNEQFF.

The chain is built from TRBV7-9 and TRBJ2-3; perhaps TRBD2 as D (6 bases). The germline V gene has CDR1 SEHNR and CDR2 FQNEAQ (reference sequence). Trimming removed 5 bases from V and 3 bases from J, with 18 bases in between. This CDR3 comprises 16 residues. As DNA, the CDR3 is TGTGCCAGCAGCGAGAGGAGCGGAGGGGCGACAGATACGCAGTATTTT. Translation: CASSERSGGATDTQYF. The full variable domain, its missing parts supplied by reference TRBV7-9 and TRBJ2-3, is DTGVSQNPRHKITKRGQNVTFRCDPISEHNRLYWYRQTLGQGPEFLTYFQNEAQLEKSRLLSDRFSAERPKGSFSTLEIQRTEQGDSAMYLCASSERSGGATDTQYFGPGTRLTVL.